The 26 T cell receptor beta chains presented below share a single source sample, sequenced in a study of post-analysis software for immune sequencing data. The study's findings and limits: Patients used several TRBV segments, including TRBV5-6, TRBV5-1 and TRBV20-1, more often than controls.

Unique molecular identifiers featured in each of the TCR beta cDNA libraries. TCRdb processed the PCR reads anew with MiXCR; each CDR3 protein has one entry. This table has hundreds of thousands of distinct CDR3 sequences, 44% appearing once. These receptors lack a known antigen. The specimen sequenced was blood. The receptor set was obtained from a girl under 18 with multiple sclerosis.

This chain joins TRBV27 and TRBJ2-7; a possible D gene is TRBD2 (6 bases). There are 14 residues in the CDR3. CDR1 MNHEY and CDR2 SMNVEV come from the germline V gene (reference sequence). Trimming cost V 7 bases and J 6 bases, with 19 bases left between them. The CDR3 protein is CASKAGGIPREQYF. CDR3 nucleotides: TGTGCCAGCAAGGCCGGGGGAATCCCCCGCGAGCAGTACTTC.

Only one count was recorded for this clonotype. V is TRBV11-2 and J is TRBJ2-4; D remains unclear. The end of the DNA aligns better with TRBJ2-7, so the J call may be wrong. CDR3 length: 12 amino acids. CDR1 and CDR2 (germline): SGHAT, FQNNGV. CDR3 bases: TGTGCCAGCAGCTCTGGGTATTCCGAGCAGTACTTC. Its protein is CASSSGYSEQYF.

This chain links TRBV6-5 with TRBJ2-7; no reliable D call. The CDR3 has 14 residues. Trimming removed 0 bases at V and 5 bases at J, with 11 bases between. CDR1 and CDR2 from the germline V gene are MNHEY and SVGAGI. The CDR3 DNA sequence: TGTGCCAGCAGTTACTCTCCAGCTTCGCACGAGCAGTACTTC. It yields the protein CASSYSPASHEQYF.

The chain combines TRBV5-1 with TRBJ1-1; tentatively, D is TRBD1 (5 bases). There are 17 residues in the CDR3. Per germline, CDR1 SGHRS and CDR2 YFSETQ. V lost 3 bases to trimming and J lost 6 bases, with 24 bases between them. The CDR3 DNA sequence: TGCGCCAGCAGCTCCGGGGAGGGACGGGGTATTTGGGCTGAAGCTTTCTTT. Translating it yields CASSSGEGRGIWAEAFF.

This clonotype was counted a few times. The rearrangement joins TRBV12-3 or TRBV12-4 to TRBJ1-5; D is undetermined. Between the trimmed V and J ends, which lost 7 bases and 2 bases, there was a span of 12 bases. CDR3 length equals 14 residues. The CDR3 DNA reads as TGTGCCAGCAACAAGGAGGAGGGCAATCAGCCCCAGCATTTT. This encodes CASNKEEGNQPQHF.

This clonotype was observed a handful of times. The rearrangement joins TRBV12-3 or TRBV12-4 to TRBJ1-5; 10 nucleotides line up with TRBD1. The CDR3 length is 16 residues. With V trimmed by 4 bases and J by 6 bases, 9 bases remained unmatched. CDR3 residues: CASSSGQGEVVQPQHF. The CDR3 coding sequence is TGTGCCAGCAGTTCCGGACAGGGGGAGGTAGTTCAGCCCCAGCATTTT.

The V call is TRBV7-8, the J call TRBJ2-5; D is unclear. Trimming pared 3 bases from V and 5 bases from J, leaving 16 bases between. The CDR3 totals 15 residues. In germline, CDR1 is SGHVS, CDR2 FQNEAQ. The CDR3 coding sequence is TGTGCCAGCAGCTTCGGCCTGGGGTTCGAGGAGACCCAGTACTTC. Translation gives CASSFGLGFEETQYF.

This chain links TRBV10-3 with TRBJ1-2; weak D call: TRBD1 (5 bases). The CDR3 contains 13 residues. Deletions cut 5 bases from V and 4 bases from J, with 11 bases between. Germline CDR1 reads ENHRY; CDR2 reads SYGVKD. The CDR3 sequence: CAISSPRAYGYTF. The DNA for the CDR3 is TGTGCCATCAGTTCTCCCAGGGCCTATGGCTACACCTTC.

This clonotype was seen a single time. The chain couples TRBV7-2 to TRBJ2-7, with 14 nucleotides matching TRBD2. Per germline, CDR1 SGHTA and CDR2 FQGNSA. The CDR3 is made up of 18 amino acids. J gave up 3 bases and V 2 bases, and 9 bases lay outside the gene matches. In DNA, the CDR3 is TGTGCCAGCAGCTTAATGACTAGCGGGGGGGCTAATGACTACGAGCAGTACTTC. Translating it yields CASSLMTSGGANDYEQYF. Drawing the rest from reference TRBV7-2 and TRBJ2-7, the complete variable domain is GAGVSQSPSNKVTEKGKDVELRCDPISGHTALYWYRQSLGQGLEFLIYFQGNSAPDKSGLPSDRFSAERTGGSVSTLTIQRTQQEDSAVYLCASSLMTSGGANDYEQYFGPGTRLTVT.

In its sample, this clonotype was seen a few times. This rearrangement joins TRBV29-1 to TRBJ1-4; D is unresolved. Between the trimmed V and J ends, which lost 6 bases and 8 bases, there was a span of 10 bases. This CDR3 has 11 residues. In germline, CDR1 is SQVTM, CDR2 ANQGSEA. The CDR3 bases are TGCAGCGTCTCCTGGACCGAAAAACTGTTTTTT. This sequence encodes CSVSWTEKLFF.

In its sample, this clonotype was seen a few times. The chain carries TRBV20-1 and TRBJ1-1; D unresolved. Trimming took off 2 bases at V and 1 base at J, with 5 bases between the two ends. The length of the CDR3 is 12 residues. The V gene's germline CDR1 is DFQATT and CDR2 SNEGSKA (reference sequence). This CDR3 is CSARSGNTEAFF. CDR3 nucleotide sequence: TGCAGTGCTAGATCGGGGAACACTGAAGCTTTCTTT.

This chain joins TRBV12-3 or TRBV12-4 and TRBJ2-5, with D hard to call. The CDR3 runs 15 residues. Trimming pared 2 bases from V and 3 bases from J, leaving 13 bases between. Here the CDR3 reads CASSLYGQAEETQYF. CDR3 bases: TGTGCCAGCAGTTTATATGGGCAGGCCGAAGAGACCCAGTACTTC.

V is TRBV5-1 and J is TRBJ1-2; D not resolved. Trimming left V 0 bases short and J 6 bases short, with 18 bases between. The CDR3 contains 16 residues. Germline loops: CDR1 SGHRS, CDR2 YFSETQ. The CDR3 DNA sequence: TGCGCCAGCAGCTTGGAGCAGGCAGCCAACCTTAATGGCTACACCTTC. Its translation is CASSLEQAANLNGYTF. Full variable domain (rest looked up from reference TRBV5-1 and TRBJ1-2): KAGVTQTPRYLIKTRGQQVTLSCSPISGHRSVSWYQQTPGQGLQFLFEYFSETQRNKGNFPGRFSGRQFSNSRSEMNVSTLELGDSALYLCASSLEQAANLNGYTFGSGTRLTVV.

The table lists this clonotype with a few counts. V is TRBV20-1 and J is TRBJ2-1; TRBD2 matches at 12 bases. Germline loops: CDR1 DFQATT, CDR2 SNEGSKA (reference sequence). V trimming: 2 bases; J trimming: 7 bases; junction bases outside the gene matches: 9. This CDR3 comprises 16 residues. The CDR3 DNA sequence: TGCAGTGCTAGAAGGGACCTAGCGGGGGGGGGAAATGAGCAGTTCTTC. Protein sequence: CSARRDLAGGGNEQFF.

This chain joins TRBV5-1 and TRBJ2-7, with unresolved D. The V gene lost 6 bases and the J gene lost 0 bases, with 7 bases spanning the gap. This CDR3 has 12 amino acids. Per germline, CDR1 SGHRS and CDR2 YFSETQ. The CDR3 DNA reads TGCGCCAGCAACTCCTCCTCCTACGAGCAGTACTTC. It yields the protein CASNSSSYEQYF. Looking up the rest from reference TRBV5-1 and TRBJ2-7 gives the full variable domain: KAGVTQTPRYLIKTRGQQVTLSCSPISGHRSVSWYQQTPGQGLQFLFEYFSETQRNKGNFPGRFSGRQFSNSRSEMNVSTLELGDSALYLCASNSSSYEQYFGPGTRLTVT.

The rearrangement links TRBV12-3 or TRBV12-4 to TRBJ1-2, with TRBD1 as a possible D gene (6 bases). Trimming took off 4 bases at V and 7 bases at J, with 19 bases between the two ends. There are 15 residues in the CDR3. The CDR3 sequence is CASSSIPQGAGGYTF. In DNA form, the CDR3 reads TGTGCCAGCAGTTCAATACCACAGGGCGCCGGTGGCTACACCTTC.

The chain combines TRBV7-8 with TRBJ1-2; D call uncertain. The CDR3 totals 12 residues. Germline CDR1 is SGHVS and CDR2 is FQNEAQ. V was shortened by 5 bases and J by 6 bases, with 10 bases between the two germline ends. The CDR3 bases are TGTGCCAGCAGCATTGCAATAGATGGCTACACCTTC. This sequence encodes CASSIAIDGYTF.

The V and J genes are TRBV4-1 and TRBJ1-4, with 7 bases matching TRBD1. The trim removed 4 bases at V and 7 bases at J, leaving 9 bases unmatched. The germline V gene encodes CDR1 MGHRA and CDR2 YSYEKL. The CDR3 contains 15 residues. Here the CDR3 reads CASSPEAGGGEKLFF. In DNA form, the CDR3 reads TGCGCCAGCAGCCCAGAGGCAGGGGGGGGTGAAAAACTGTTTTTT.

As concerns this clonotype: Relative to the germline gene, one junction end is altered; a read error may explain this. J is TRBJ2-5 and V is TRBV7-9, with 10 bases lining up with TRBD2. Germline CDR1 is SEHNR and CDR2 is FQNEAQ (reference sequence). The CDR3 is 14 residues long. Here the CDR3 reads CACSLAGGLETQYF. In DNA, the CDR3 is TGTGCCTGCAGCTTAGCGGGAGGACTAGAGACCCAGTACTTC.

The chain employs TRBV4-1 and TRBJ2-3, with 14 positions matching TRBD2. CDR1 and CDR2 (germline): MGHRA, YSYEKL. The CDR3 is made up of 18 amino acids. Trimming cost V 0 bases and J 6 bases; bases outside gene matches: 8. In DNA, the CDR3 is TGCGCCAGCAGCCAAGATAGGGGACTAGCGGGAGTAGCGGATACGCAGTATTTT. It is translated as CASSQDRGLAGVADTQYF.

The chain combines TRBV15 with TRBJ1-1; D possibly corresponds to TRBD1 (5 bases). Trimming took 1 base from V and 0 from J, leaving 9 bases between them. Germline CDR1 and CDR2: LNHNV and YYDKDF (reference sequence). The CDR3 extends over 15 amino acids. CDR3 bases: TGTGCCACCAGCAGAGGCGCAGGGATGAACACTGAAGCTTTCTTT. Translating gives CATSRGAGMNTEAFF.

The table lists this clonotype with a few counts. A junction boundary mismatches the germline segment, possibly from a read error. The rearrangement links TRBV7-8 to TRBJ1-4; 7 bases match TRBD1. Germline V gene sequence: CDR1 SGHVS, CDR2 FQNEAQ. The CDR3 extends over 15 amino acids. The CDR3 nucleotides read TGTACCAGCAGCCCTGAGACAGGGCGGGAAGAAAAACTGTTTTTT. Amino acid sequence: CTSSPETGREEKLFF.

The chain links TRBV10-3 to TRBJ2-3; 7 bases are shared with TRBD2. The germline CDR1 and CDR2 sequences are ENHRY and SYGVKD. The CDR3 runs 14 residues. The CDR3 protein is CAKPTSLAPDTQYF. For the CDR3, the DNA is TGTGCTAAACCGACTAGCCTAGCCCCAGATACGCAGTATTTT.

The chain uses TRBV7-2 and TRBJ2-1; no clear D gene. Trimming removed 5 bases at V and 7 bases at J, with 9 bases between. The germline V gene encodes CDR1 SGHTA and CDR2 FQGNSA. The CDR3 consists of 12 residues. The CDR3: CASSVGRNEQFF. In nucleotides, the CDR3 is TGTGCCAGCAGCGTTGGAAGGAATGAGCAGTTCTTC. Full variable domain (remainder filled in from reference TRBV7-2 and TRBJ2-1): GAGVSQSPSNKVTEKGKDVELRCDPISGHTALYWYRQSLGQGLEFLIYFQGNSAPDKSGLPSDRFSAERTGGSVSTLTIQRTQQEDSAVYLCASSVGRNEQFFGPGTRLTVL.

This clonotype occurred a few times. The chain is built from TRBV6-5 and TRBJ1-2; 8 bases agree with TRBD1. After removal of 4 bases from V and 2 bases from J, the junction contained 3 bases not matched to a gene. The CDR3 runs to 14 residues. Per the germline V gene, CDR1 is MNHEY and CDR2 is SVGAGI. CDR3: CASSSPGGNYGYTF. The CDR3 DNA sequence: TGTGCCAGCAGTTCCCCAGGGGGCAACTATGGCTACACCTTC.

The sample holds a few counts of this clonotype. The V call is TRBV5-1, the J call TRBJ2-7; maybe TRBD2 (6 bases). Looked up from germline, CDR1 is SGHRS and CDR2 is YFSETQ. The CDR3 is made up of 15 amino acids. The V end was cut by 1 base, the J end by 3 bases, with 14 bases between. This CDR3 is CASSLWGEEDYEQYF. CDR3 nucleotide sequence: TGCGCCAGCAGCTTGTGGGGGGAAGAAGACTACGAGCAGTACTTC.